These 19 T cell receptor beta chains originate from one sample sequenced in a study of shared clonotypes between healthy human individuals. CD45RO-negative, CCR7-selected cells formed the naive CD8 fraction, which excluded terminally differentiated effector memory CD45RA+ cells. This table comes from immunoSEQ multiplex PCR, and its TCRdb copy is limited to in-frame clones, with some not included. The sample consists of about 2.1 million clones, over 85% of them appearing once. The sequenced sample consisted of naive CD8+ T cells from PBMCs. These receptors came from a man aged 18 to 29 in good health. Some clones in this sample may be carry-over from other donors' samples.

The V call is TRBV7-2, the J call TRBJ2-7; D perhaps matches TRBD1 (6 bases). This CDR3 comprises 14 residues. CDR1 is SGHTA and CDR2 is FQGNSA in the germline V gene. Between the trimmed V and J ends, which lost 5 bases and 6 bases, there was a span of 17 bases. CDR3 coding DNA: TGTGCCAGCAGCCAAATTTCAGGGGACGCCGAGCAGTACTTC. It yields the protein CASSQISGDAEQYF.

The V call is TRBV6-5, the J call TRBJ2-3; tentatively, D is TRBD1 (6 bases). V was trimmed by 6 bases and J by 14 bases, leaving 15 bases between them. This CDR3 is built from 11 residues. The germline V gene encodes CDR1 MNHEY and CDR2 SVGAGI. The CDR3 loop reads CASSLHGGWYF. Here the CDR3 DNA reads TGTGCCAGCAGCCTCCATGGGGGCTGGTATTTT.

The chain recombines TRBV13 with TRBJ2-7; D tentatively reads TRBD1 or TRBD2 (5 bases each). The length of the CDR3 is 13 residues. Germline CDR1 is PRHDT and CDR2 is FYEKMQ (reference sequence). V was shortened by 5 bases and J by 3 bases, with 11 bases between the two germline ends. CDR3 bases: TGTGCCAGCAGCCCGGGACGGGACTACGAGCAGTACTTC. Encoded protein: CASSPGRDYEQYF.

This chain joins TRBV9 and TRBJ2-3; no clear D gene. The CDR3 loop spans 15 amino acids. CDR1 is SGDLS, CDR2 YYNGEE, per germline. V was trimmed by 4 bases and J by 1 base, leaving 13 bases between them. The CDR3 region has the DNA TGTGCCAGCAGCCCAAGCCTTTCTGGCACAGATACGCAGTATTTT. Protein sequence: CASSPSLSGTDTQYF. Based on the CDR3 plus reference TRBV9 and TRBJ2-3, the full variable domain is DSGVTQTPKHLITATGQRVTLRCSPRSGDLSVYWYQQSLDQGLQFLIQYYNGEERAKGNILERFSAQQFPDLHSELNLSSLELGDSALYFCASSPSLSGTDTQYFGPGTRLTVL.

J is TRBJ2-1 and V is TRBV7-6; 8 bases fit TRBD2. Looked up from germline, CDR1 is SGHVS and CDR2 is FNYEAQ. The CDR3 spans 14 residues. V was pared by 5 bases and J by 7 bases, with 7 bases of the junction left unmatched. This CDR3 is CASSPGTRGNEQFF. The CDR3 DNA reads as TGTGCCAGCAGCCCCGGGACTAGGGGTAATGAGCAGTTCTTC. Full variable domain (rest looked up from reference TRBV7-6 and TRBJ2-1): GAGVSQSPRYKVTKRGQDVALRCDPISGHVSLYWYRQALGQGPEFLTYFNYEAQQDKSGLPNDRFSAERPEGSISTLTIQRTEQRDSAMYRCASSPGTRGNEQFFGPGTRLTVL.

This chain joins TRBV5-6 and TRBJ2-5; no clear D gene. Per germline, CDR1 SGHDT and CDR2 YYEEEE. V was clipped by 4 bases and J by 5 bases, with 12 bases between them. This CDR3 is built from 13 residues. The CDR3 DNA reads TGTGCCAGCAGCCCTCCCGTCGATGAGACCCAGTACTTC. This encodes CASSPPVDETQYF.

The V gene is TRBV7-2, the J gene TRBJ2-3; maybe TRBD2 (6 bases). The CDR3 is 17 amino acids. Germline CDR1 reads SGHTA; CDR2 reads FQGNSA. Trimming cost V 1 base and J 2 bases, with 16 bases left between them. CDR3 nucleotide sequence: TGTGCCAGCAGCTTAGGGGCGGACTACCAGATCACAGATACGCAGTATTTT. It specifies CASSLGADYQITDTQYF.

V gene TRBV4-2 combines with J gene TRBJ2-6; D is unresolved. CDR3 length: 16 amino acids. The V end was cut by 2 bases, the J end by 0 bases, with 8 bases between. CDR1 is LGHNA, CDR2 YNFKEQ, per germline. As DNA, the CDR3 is TGTGCCAGCAGCCAAAACAAGGACTCTGGGGCCAACGTCCTGACTTTC. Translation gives CASSQNKDSGANVLTF.

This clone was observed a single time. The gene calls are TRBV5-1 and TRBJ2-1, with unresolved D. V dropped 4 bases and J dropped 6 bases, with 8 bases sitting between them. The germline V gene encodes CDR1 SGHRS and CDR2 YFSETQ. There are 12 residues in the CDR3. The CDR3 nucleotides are TGCGCCAGCAGCCAAGGACGCAATGAGCAGTTCTTC. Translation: CASSQGRNEQFF. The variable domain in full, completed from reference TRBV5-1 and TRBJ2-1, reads KAGVTQTPRYLIKTRGQQVTLSCSPISGHRSVSWYQQTPGQGLQFLFEYFSETQRNKGNFPGRFSGRQFSNSRSEMNVSTLELGDSALYLCASSQGRNEQFFGPGTRLTVL.

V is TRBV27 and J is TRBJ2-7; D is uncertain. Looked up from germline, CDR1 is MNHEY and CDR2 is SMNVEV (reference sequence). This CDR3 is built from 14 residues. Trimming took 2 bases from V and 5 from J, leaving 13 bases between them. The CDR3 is CASSLTPSAHEQYF. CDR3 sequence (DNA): TGTGCCAGCAGTTTAACTCCAAGCGCCCACGAGCAGTACTTC.

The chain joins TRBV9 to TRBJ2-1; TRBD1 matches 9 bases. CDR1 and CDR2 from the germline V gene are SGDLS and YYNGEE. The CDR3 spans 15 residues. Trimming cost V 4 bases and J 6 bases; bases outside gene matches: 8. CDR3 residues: CASSYQQGAGNEQFF. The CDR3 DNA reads TGTGCCAGCAGCTACCAACAGGGGGCGGGCAATGAGCAGTTCTTC.

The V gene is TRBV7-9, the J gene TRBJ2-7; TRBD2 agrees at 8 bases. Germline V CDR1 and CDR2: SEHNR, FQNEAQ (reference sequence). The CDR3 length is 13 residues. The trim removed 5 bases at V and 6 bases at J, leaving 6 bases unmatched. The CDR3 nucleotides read TGTGCCAGCAGCCAGCGGGAGCACAGCGAGCAGTACTTC. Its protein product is CASSQREHSEQYF.

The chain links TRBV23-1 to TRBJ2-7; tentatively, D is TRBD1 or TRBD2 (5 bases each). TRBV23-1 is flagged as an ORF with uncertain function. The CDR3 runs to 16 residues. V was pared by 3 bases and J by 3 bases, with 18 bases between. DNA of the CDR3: TGCGCCAGCAGTCAGGGGCCTAGCAGACTGAACTACGAGCAGTACTTC. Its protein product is CASSQGPSRLNYEQYF.

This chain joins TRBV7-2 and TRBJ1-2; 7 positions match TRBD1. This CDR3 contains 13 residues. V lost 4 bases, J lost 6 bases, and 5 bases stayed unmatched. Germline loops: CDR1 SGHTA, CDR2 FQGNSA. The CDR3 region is CASSSRDSDGYTF. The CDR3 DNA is TGTGCCAGCAGCTCCCGGGACAGTGATGGCTACACCTTC.

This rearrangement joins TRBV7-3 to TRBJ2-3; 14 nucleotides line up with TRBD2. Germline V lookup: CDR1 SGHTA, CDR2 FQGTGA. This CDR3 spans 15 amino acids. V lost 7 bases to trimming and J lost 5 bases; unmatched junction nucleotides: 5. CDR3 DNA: TGTGCCAGCACCGCCGGGACTAGCGGGGGAGATACGCAGTATTTT. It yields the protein CASTAGTSGGDTQYF.

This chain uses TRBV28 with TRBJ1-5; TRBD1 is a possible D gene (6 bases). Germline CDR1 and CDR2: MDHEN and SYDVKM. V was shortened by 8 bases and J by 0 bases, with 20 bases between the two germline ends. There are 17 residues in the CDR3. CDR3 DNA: TGTGCCAGCTGTGCCGTTGGGACACCGTATAGCAATCAGCCCCAGCATTTT. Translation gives CASCAVGTPYSNQPQHF.

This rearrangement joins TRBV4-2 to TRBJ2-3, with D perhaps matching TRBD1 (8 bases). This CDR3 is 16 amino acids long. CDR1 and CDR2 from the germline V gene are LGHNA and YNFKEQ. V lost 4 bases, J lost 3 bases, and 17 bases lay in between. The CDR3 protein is CASSPETGGVTDTQYF. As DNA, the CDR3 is TGTGCCAGCAGCCCTGAAACAGGGGGGGTGACAGATACGCAGTATTTT.

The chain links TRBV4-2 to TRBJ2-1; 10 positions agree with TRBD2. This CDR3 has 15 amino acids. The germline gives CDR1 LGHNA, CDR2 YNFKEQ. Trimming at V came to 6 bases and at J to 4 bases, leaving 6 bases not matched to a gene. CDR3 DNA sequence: TGTGCCAGCAGGGATACTAGCGGGGTTTACAATGAGCAGTTCTTC. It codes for CASRDTSGVYNEQFF.

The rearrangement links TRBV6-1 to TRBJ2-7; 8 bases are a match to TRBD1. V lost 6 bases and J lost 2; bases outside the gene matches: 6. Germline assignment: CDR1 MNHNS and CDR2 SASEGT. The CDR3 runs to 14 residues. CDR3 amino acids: CASSHRGSAYEQYF. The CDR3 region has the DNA TGTGCCAGCAGCCACAGGGGGTCCGCCTACGAGCAGTACTTC.